A single sample is the source of the 15 T cell receptor beta chains below, sequenced in a study of T-cell memory formation after mild COVID-19. In TCRdb, the 5' RACE reads were re-called with MiXCR into one record per CDR3 protein. The sample records under 200,000 distinct CDR3 sequences, roughly a third being singletons. Material: PBMCs or a T cell subset sorted from them (not recorded which). The receptors were gathered from an adult woman who had mild COVID-19 (a few samples of this study predate the infection). Cell type and time point are not known.

CDR3: CASSAQSYEQYF. CDR3 DNA: TGTGCCAGCAGTGCCCAATCCTACGAGCAGTACTTC. This chain connects TRBV2 to TRBJ2-7; unclear D gene. Germline-derived CDR1 and CDR2 are SNHLY and FYNNEI. There are 12 residues in the CDR3. Trimming removed 4 bases at V and 1 base at J, with 5 bases between.

CDR3 amino acids: CAWSVGRREAFF. The CDR3 bases are TGTGCCTGGAGTGTGGGACGGCGCGAAGCTTTCTTT. The rearrangement links TRBV30 to TRBJ1-1, with D perhaps matching TRBD1 (5 bases). In germline, CDR1 is GTSNPN, CDR2 SVGIG (reference sequence). The CDR3 has 12 residues. Trimming cost V 0 bases and J 8 bases, with 10 bases left between them. The variable domain in full, with the rest retrieved from reference TRBV30 and TRBJ1-1, is SQTIHQWPATLVQPVGSPLSLECTVEGTSNPNLYWYRQAAGRGLQLLFYSVGIGQISSEVPQNLSASRPQDRQFILSSKKLLLSDSGFYLCAWSVGRREAFFGQGTRLTVV.

This clonotype appeared a few times. The genes are TRBV13 and TRBJ2-3; TRBD1 aligns across 7 bases. The V gene's germline CDR1 is PRHDT and CDR2 FYEKMQ (reference sequence). The CDR3 runs 15 residues. Germline trimming cut 5 bases from V and 3 bases from J; bases unmatched to any gene: 8. CDR3 in amino acids: CASSPPTGLTDTQYF. CDR3 in DNA: TGTGCCAGCAGCCCTCCGACAGGGTTGACAGATACGCAGTATTTT.

The chain couples TRBV7-6 to TRBJ2-3; D is uncertain. Germline assignment: CDR1 SGHVS and CDR2 FNYEAQ. The V and J ends lost 6 bases and 0 bases respectively, with 13 bases between them. The CDR3 length is 15 residues. The CDR3 nucleotides are TGTGCCAGCAGGTTGAACTACCAGAGCACAGATACGCAGTATTTT. Its protein is CASRLNYQSTDTQYF.

The rearrangement joins TRBV3-1 to TRBJ1-1, with D unclear. CDR1 is LGHDT and CDR2 is YNNKEL in the germline V gene (reference sequence). The CDR3 runs 15 residues. The V end lost 1 base, the J end lost 0 bases, and 9 bases lay between the germline ends. In DNA form, the CDR3 reads TGTGCCAGCAGCCAAGTTGCAGGCTTGAACACTGAAGCTTTCTTT. It encodes CASSQVAGLNTEAFF.

V is TRBV12-3 or TRBV12-4 and J is TRBJ2-2, with D unclear. With 3 bases removed from V and 7 bases from J, the gap between germline ends came to 9 bases. The CDR3 extends over 13 amino acids. CDR3 region: CASSFSGGGELFF. CDR3 in DNA: TGTGCCAGCAGTTTCTCCGGCGGCGGGGAGCTGTTTTTT.

This clonotype has only a few counts. V gene TRBV5-1 combines with J gene TRBJ1-1, with 8 bases that match TRBD1. Germline values: CDR1 SGHRS, CDR2 YFSETQ. CDR3 length: 16 residues. V lost 0 bases and J lost 11; bases outside the gene matches: 15. CDR3 sequence (DNA): TGCGCCAGCAGCTTGGGGGCTCAGGGGGCGCGAGGAGAGGCTTTCTTT. This encodes CASSLGAQGARGEAFF.

The chain links TRBV12-3 or TRBV12-4 to TRBJ2-3; D is ambiguous. CDR3 length: 17 amino acids. V was cut by 1 base and J by 0 bases, with 14 bases left in between. DNA for the CDR3: TGTGCCAGCAGTTTAGAACAGTCGACCCTTAGCACAGATACGCAGTATTTT. This codes for CASSLEQSTLSTDTQYF.

This clonotype came up a few times. The V gene is TRBV7-2, the J gene TRBJ1-1; unclear D gene. The V end was cut by 2 bases, the J end by 6 bases, with 10 bases between. CDR3 length equals 13 residues. Germline V gene lookup returns CDR1 SGHTA and CDR2 FQGNSA. The CDR3 DNA is TGTGCCAGCAGCTTACGGCAGGTGGCTGAAGCTTTCTTT. As protein: CASSLRQVAEAFF.

This chain connects TRBV4-1 to TRBJ2-5, with 9 nucleotides matching TRBD2. Germline assignment: CDR1 MGHRA and CDR2 YSYEKL. The CDR3 spans 17 residues. The ends lost 0 bases at V and 4 bases at J; junction bases unmatched: 9. The CDR3 region is CASSQESSSGAVETQYF. DNA of the CDR3: TGCGCCAGCAGCCAAGAGTCGTCTAGCGGGGCTGTAGAGACCCAGTACTTC.

The J gene is TRBJ2-7, the V gene TRBV24-1; a possible D gene is TRBD1 (5 bases). The CDR3 loop spans 14 amino acids. Germline V lookup: CDR1 KGHDR, CDR2 SFDVKD. V lost 9 bases to trimming and J lost 2 bases, with 16 bases between them. DNA of the CDR3: TGTGCCACCGCGTCAGGGTTACAGGCCTACGAGCAGTACTTC. This sequence encodes CATASGLQAYEQYF.

This clonotype was counted once. A junction end diverges from the germline sequence, so it may reflect a read error. The chain links TRBV2 to TRBJ2-7; tentative D call: TRBD2 (5 bases). In germline, CDR1 is SNHLY, CDR2 FYNNEI. The CDR3 has 12 amino acids. The CDR3 protein is CASSEALTGLIF. DNA of the CDR3: TGTGCCAGCAGTGAAGCGTTAACGGGATTGATCTTC.

The rearrangement links TRBV9 to TRBJ1-3; 8 nucleotides match TRBD1. The ends lost 3 bases at V and 6 bases at J; junction bases unmatched: 17. This CDR3 is 18 amino acids long. Germline CDR1 and CDR2: SGDLS and YYNGEE. The CDR3 loop reads CASSAYRGLVGTENTIYF. CDR3 coding DNA: TGTGCCAGCAGCGCATACAGGGGGTTGGTCGGTACAGAAAACACCATATATTTT.

CDR3: CASSQGSGDLGSPLHF. In DNA, the CDR3 is TGTGCCAGCAGCCAAGGGTCGGGGGACCTTGGTTCACCCCTCCACTTT. The chain has TRBV3-1 and TRBJ1-6; D might be TRBD1 (5 bases). Germline CDR1 reads LGHDT; CDR2 reads YNNKEL (reference sequence). The length of the CDR3 is 16 residues. The germline V and J ends were trimmed by 1 base and 9 bases, with 16 bases remaining between them.

The chain links TRBV7-2 to TRBJ2-7; 7 nucleotides align to TRBD1. After removal of 3 bases from V and 6 bases from J, the junction contained 8 bases not matched to a gene. CDR3 length: 14 amino acids. Germline CDR1 and CDR2: SGHTA and FQGNSA. CDR3 region: CASSFLQGSGEQYF. For the CDR3, the DNA is TGTGCCAGCAGCTTCTTACAGGGGTCCGGCGAGCAGTACTTC.